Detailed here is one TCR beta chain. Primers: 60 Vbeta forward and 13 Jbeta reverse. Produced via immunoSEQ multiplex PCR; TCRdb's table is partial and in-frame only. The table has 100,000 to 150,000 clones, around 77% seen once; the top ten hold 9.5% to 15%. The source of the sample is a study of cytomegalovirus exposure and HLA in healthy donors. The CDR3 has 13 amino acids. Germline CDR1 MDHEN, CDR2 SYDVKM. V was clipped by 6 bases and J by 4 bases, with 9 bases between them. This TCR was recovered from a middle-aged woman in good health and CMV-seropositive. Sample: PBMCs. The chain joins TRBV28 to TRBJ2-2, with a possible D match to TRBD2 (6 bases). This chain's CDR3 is CASSPTSTGELFF. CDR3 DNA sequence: TGTGCCAGCAGCCCGACTAGCACCGGGGAGCTGTTTTTT.